The present T cell receptor (beta chain) was sequenced within a study of blood T cells in healthy people across ages (dated by TCRdb to between 2015 and 2017). Study-level background: In model experiments, template switching captured about one uniquely barcoded TCR beta cDNA molecule for every two T cells. To track age-related changes in TCR beta repertoire diversity, the study relied on deep sequencing normalized with unique cDNA molecular identifiers. Four age groups were formed from the donors: young (average about 15 years), middle-aged (around 40), aged (roughly 59) and long-lived (less than 85). To avoid experimental bias, donors of different ages were spread randomly across the sequencing lanes. Using the same blood draw, the study looked at two additional independent replicas of 1 million unique cDNA reads for two donors, one aged 18 to 29 and the other aged 80 or older.

From its cysteine to its phenylalanine, the CDR3 spans 17 amino acids. Only the CDR3 DNA stays, 51 bases, in frame from base 1. Via the germline V gene (reference sequence), CDR1 is LGHDT and CDR2 YNNKEL. V gives up 1 base and J gives up 5 bases, and the segment between their germline ends measures 20 bases. Donors were 40 or so systemically healthy Caucasian individuals from Russia aged roughly 6 to 95 years. Ten milliliters of peripheral blood were drawn from each donor into EDTA-treated Vacutainer tubes. Ficoll-Paque density-gradient centrifugation was used to isolate PBMCs, with at least 7 million per sample. Total RNA was extracted from PBMCs with Trizol reagent, with at least 6 micrograms obtained per sample. The percentages of naive CD45RAhigh/CD27high T cells were determined by flow cytometry on a PBMC aliquot from every donor. What the authors observed across the whole study: The CMV infection status of donors was not known, potentially confounding age-related changes in expanded clonotypes. Since profiling was done on bulk unsorted PBMCs, naive and antigen-experienced compartments could not be conclusively compared. The long-lived group showed more naive CD4+ T cells, fewer expanded clones and increased TCR diversity than the aged group, suggesting age selection. The percentage of naive T cells measured by flow cytometry correlated strongly with observed TCR beta diversity. Estimates of total diversity from one million sequenced T cells were regarded as lower bounds and underestimates. As age increased, observed TCR beta diversity per million T cells dropped in a roughly linear way, and a significant reduction was already evident by age about 40.

The receptor library was made with 5' RACE. Reads for this sample came from an Illumina HiSeq 2500. A second PCR of about 7 to 12 cycles was run with a J-beta primer mix and a sample-barcoded 5' primer. A template-switch 5' adaptor carrying 12 random nucleotides introduced a unique molecular identifier onto each TCR beta cDNA molecule. At least 2.5 million CDR3-containing paired-end reads were obtained from each sample. All of the RNA was converted into first-strand cDNA using the Mint cDNA synthesis kit, with a TRBC-specific oligonucleotide serving as the primer. Following uracil-DNA glycosylase treatment, all cDNA underwent a first 18-cycle PCR with the universal primers M1SS and BC2_uni_R. The published analysis was carried out like this. Each sample was normalized by randomly selecting 1 million high-quality reads, each carrying a distinct molecular identifier. Reads sharing molecular identifiers were discarded rather than binned into consensus sequences. MiTCR, set to a Q25 quality threshold and the strictest error-elimination algorithm, was used for CDR3 identification, clonotype clustering and error correction. A nonparametric unseen species model with Euler transformation was used to estimate a lower bound on total TCR beta diversity. In TCRdb, the public reads were trimmed at Q25 with fastp and aligned with MiXCR, with productive beta chains retained. Identical CDR3 proteins give one entry, which carries the most common genes and DNA. Clone size and V and J calls follow TCRdb, not the original study. The sample yields hundreds of thousands of distinct CDR3 sequences; approximately 35% were counted once. Jointly, the top ten make up roughly 13% of the sample.

Worth noting for this clonotype: What this receptor recognizes is not known. Per-base qualities were not stored, and no clone one base away is much larger.

The source material was blood. The clonotype comes from a young man in good health. The chain is assembled from TRBV3-1 and TRBJ2-5, with the D gene not clear enough to name. The CDR3 protein: CASSQVGEGVDVETQYF. The sequence in DNA is TGTGCCAGCAGCCAAGTAGGTGAAGGAGTTGATGTTGAGACCCAGTACTTC.